Below are 15 T cell receptor beta chains sequenced from a single sample in a study of type 1 and type 2 diabetes patients. PCR was run on genomic DNA. A primer set of 30 forward and 13 reverse primers amplified the CDR3. TCRdb processed the multiplex PCR reads anew with MiXCR; each CDR3 protein has one entry. The repertoire holds 250,000 or so distinct CDR3 sequences, with 40% to 50% as singletons. Sequencing was done on a sample of peripheral blood mononuclear cells (PBMCs). All receptors derive from a man younger than 35 with type 2 diabetes.

As for this clonotype: This clone may be a read error of a much larger clone one base away. No conserved phenylalanine or tryptophan is present at the end of the CDR3, so a read error is the likely explanation. The genes are TRBV15 and TRBJ1-1; 9 bases agree with TRBD1. Per germline, CDR1 LNHNV and CDR2 YYDKDF (reference sequence). This CDR3 is built from 14 residues. The V and J ends lost 5 bases and 5 bases, in that order; junction bases with no gene match: 6. CDR3 in DNA: TGTGCCACCAGCCGGAGGGACAGGGAGACTGAAGCTTTCATT. It codes for CATSRRDRETEAFI.

This clonotype was counted between two and nine times. This sequence joins TRBV19 and TRBJ2-1; D may be TRBD1 or TRBD2 (5 bases each). V lost 6 bases and J 4 bases, leaving 10 bases between the germline ends. This CDR3 is built from 13 residues. Germline CDR1 is LNHDA and CDR2 is SQIVND (reference sequence). CDR3 amino acids: CASSPGGYNEQFF. CDR3 DNA: TGTGCCAGTAGCCCTGGGGGATACAATGAGCAGTTCTTC.

This clonotype was picked up a small number of times. The chain is built from TRBV6-7 and TRBJ2-7; D unresolved. TRBV6-7 is assigned to the ORF class and has an uncertain function. The CDR3 consists of 15 residues. V gave up 5 bases and J gave up 2 bases, with 16 bases separating them. The CDR3: CASSNGPEDAYEQYF. CDR3 nucleotide sequence: TGTGCCAGCAGTAACGGACCAGAGGACGCCTACGAGCAGTACTTC.

The chain carries TRBV9 and TRBJ2-2; the D gene is possibly TRBD1 (5 bases). The germline gives CDR1 SGDLS, CDR2 YYNGEE. Trimming stripped 2 bases from V and 5 bases from J, with 7 bases between. The length of the CDR3 is 13 residues. Here the CDR3 reads CASSVSGTGELFF. Here the CDR3 DNA reads TGTGCCAGCAGCGTCTCAGGGACCGGGGAGCTGTTTTTT.

The chain has TRBV7-9 and TRBJ2-2, with 10 bases that match TRBD1. The CDR3 runs to 15 residues. Germline V lookup: CDR1 SEHNR, CDR2 FQNEAQ (reference sequence). V shed 3 bases, J shed 3 bases, and the junction held 1 base outside the gene matches. As DNA, the CDR3 is TGTGCCAGCAGCTTCGGGACAGGGGACACCGGGGAGCTGTTTTTT. The encoded protein is CASSFGTGDTGELFF.

Comments on this clonotype: This may be a read error: a much more frequent sequence differs by one nucleotide. V gene TRBV15 combines with J gene TRBJ2-7; D ambiguous. CDR3 length equals 14 residues. Germline V gene lookup returns CDR1 LNHNV and CDR2 YYDKDF (reference sequence). V lost 1 base, J lost 5 bases, and 12 bases lay in between. The CDR3 region is CATSRGHSNHEQYF. In DNA form, the CDR3 reads TGTGCCACCAGCAGAGGTCACAGTAACCACGAGCAGTACTTC. The full variable domain, completed using reference TRBV15 and TRBJ2-7, is DAMVIQNPRYQVTQFGKPVTLSCSQTLNHNVMYWYQQKSSQAPKLLFHYYDKDFNNEADTPDNFQSRRPNTSFCFLDIRSPGLGDTAMYLCATSRGHSNHEQYFGPGTRLTVT.

J is TRBJ2-7 and V is TRBV19; perhaps TRBD2 as D (6 bases). The CDR3 runs 16 residues. V was clipped by 1 base and J by 1 base, with 14 bases between them. The germline CDR1 and CDR2 sequences are LNHDA and SQIVND (reference sequence). CDR3 in amino acids: CASSIGETSYSYEQYF. CDR3 nucleotide sequence: TGTGCCAGTAGTATAGGTGAGACTAGTTATTCCTACGAGCAGTACTTC.

V and J are TRBV12-3 or TRBV12-4 and TRBJ2-7, with D possibly TRBD2 on 5 matching bases. This CDR3 is 12 amino acids long. The V gene lost 9 bases and the J gene lost 4 bases, with 13 bases spanning the gap. CDR3 sequence: CASRGSWYEQYF. The CDR3 nucleotides are TGTGCCAGTCGGGGTAGTTGGTACGAGCAGTACTTC.

A single count supports this clonotype. This may be a read error: a much more frequent sequence differs by one nucleotide. The J gene is TRBJ2-2, the V gene TRBV30; a possible D gene is TRBD1 (6 bases). The CDR3 sequence is 15 residues long. Germline CDR1 reads GTSNPN; CDR2 reads SVGIG (reference sequence). Trimming removed 1 base from V and 1 base from J, with 10 bases in between. CDR3 region: CAWSEGVMNTGELFF. The CDR3 DNA sequence: TGTGCCTGGAGTGAGGGGGTGATGAACACCGGGGAGCTGTTTTTT.

The chain has TRBV20-1 and TRBJ2-3; 9 nucleotides line up with TRBD2. Trimming removed 8 bases from V and 4 bases from J; junction bases left unmatched: 7. Germline V CDR1 and CDR2: DFQATT, SNEGSKA (reference sequence). The CDR3 length is 13 residues. The CDR3 sequence: CSLAGVRADTQYF. The CDR3 nucleotides are TGCAGTTTAGCGGGAGTGAGGGCAGATACGCAGTATTTT.

The V and J genes are TRBV10-1 and TRBJ2-5; D is unclear. The CDR3 loop spans 16 amino acids. Germline V gene data show CDR1 as WNHNN and CDR2 as SYGVQD (reference sequence). The V and J ends lost 0 bases and 5 bases respectively, with 16 bases between them. Written as DNA, the CDR3 is TGCGCCAGCAGTGAGTCTGGAGCAGGCGACGGGGAGACCCAGTACTTC. It encodes CASSESGAGDGETQYF.

V gene TRBV12-3 or TRBV12-4 combines with J gene TRBJ2-7, with a tentative D call TRBD1 (6 bases). V lost 5 bases to trimming and J lost 4 bases, with 12 bases between them. CDR3 length: 13 residues. CDR3 region: CASSDQGSYEQYF. CDR3 in DNA: TGTGCCAGCAGTGACCAGGGGAGTTACGAGCAGTACTTC.

The chain uses TRBV7-9 and TRBJ2-5; unclear D gene. The CDR3 sequence is 15 residues long. V gave up 2 bases and J gave up 5 bases, with 15 bases separating them. Germline V gene data show CDR1 as SEHNR and CDR2 as FQNEAQ (reference sequence). This chain's CDR3 is CASSLKIGPRETQYF. CDR3 coding DNA: TGTGCCAGCAGCTTAAAGATCGGCCCCCGGGAGACCCAGTACTTC.

V gene TRBV28 combines with J gene TRBJ1-2, with 8 bases lining up with TRBD1. Germline V gene data show CDR1 as MDHEN and CDR2 as SYDVKM. The length of the CDR3 is 13 residues. V was pared by 1 base and J by 6 bases, with 1 base of the junction left unmatched. The CDR3 DNA reads as TGTGCCAGCAGTTTATTACAGGGGGATGGCTACACCTTC. This gives the protein CASSLLQGDGYTF.

This clonotype came up a few times. This chain joins TRBV2 and TRBJ2-7, with TRBD1 matching over 8 bases. Trimming cost V 4 bases and J 4 bases; bases outside gene matches: 9. The germline V gene encodes CDR1 SNHLY and CDR2 FYNNEI. The CDR3 covers 15 residues. CDR3 amino acids: CASSVLGQGRYEQYF. The DNA of the CDR3 is TGTGCCAGCAGTGTCCTCGGACAGGGTAGATACGAGCAGTACTTC.